The following is a T cell receptor beta chain sequence with its context. One entry per CDR3 protein, called by TCRdb with MiXCR from the 5' RACE reads. The data show 150,000 to 250,000 distinct CDR3 sequences, with more than 10% seen just once and more than 15% held by the top ten. This specimen belongs to a study of CD8 T cells in ankylosing spondylitis. Trimming cost V 5 bases and J 6 bases; bases outside gene matches: 7. The CDR3 is made up of 15 amino acids. Germline V lookup: CDR1 SEHNR, CDR2 FQNEAQ (reference sequence). The rearrangement uses TRBV7-9 and TRBJ2-3, with 11 bases lining up with TRBD2. The sequence was collected from a male donor with ankylosing spondylitis or in good health (not recorded which). Material: blood, either unsorted or a sorted T cell fraction (not recorded which). The CDR3 reads CASSLGTSGSDTQYF. The CDR3 nucleotides read TGTGCCAGCAGCCTCGGGACTAGCGGCTCCGATACGCAGTATTTT.